The 15 T cell receptor beta chains listed next were all sequenced from one sample in a study of cytomegalovirus exposure and HLA in healthy donors. Profiled with immunoSEQ multiplex PCR; TCRdb holds only in-frame clones, not every one. The table lists about 140,000 clones, 84% of them singletons. Sequencing input: PBMCs. The receptors were gathered from a woman in her thirties in good health and CMV-seronegative.

The J gene is TRBJ1-5, the V gene TRBV18, with D uncertain. Trimming pared 1 base from V and 0 bases from J, leaving 10 bases between. The CDR3 has 16 residues. Germline values: CDR1 KGHSH, CDR2 LQKENI. CDR3 protein: CASSPQGAYSNQPQHF. The CDR3 nucleotides read TGTGCCAGCTCACCACAGGGAGCTTATAGCAATCAGCCCCAGCATTTT.

The V and J genes are TRBV7-9 and TRBJ1-6, with TRBD1 identical over 8 bases. The junction had 3 bases not matched to a gene; V was cut back by 5 bases and J by 9 bases. This CDR3 comprises 13 residues. Germline lookup yields CDR1 SEHNR and CDR2 FQNEAQ (reference sequence). This chain's CDR3 is CASSAGQGSPLHF. In DNA, the CDR3 is TGTGCCAGCAGCGCTGGACAGGGTTCACCCCTCCACTTT.

This clone was found once. V usage is TRBV6-5 and J usage is TRBJ1-4; perhaps TRBD1 as D (5 bases). The CDR3 spans 15 residues. The V gene lost 5 bases and the J gene lost 1 base, with 11 bases spanning the gap. Germline values: CDR1 MNHEY, CDR2 SVGAGI. CDR3 region: CASSRGVKTNEKLFF. The DNA of the CDR3 is TGTGCCAGCAGTCGGGGGGTTAAAACTAATGAAAAACTGTTTTTT.

This sequence joins TRBV6-1 and TRBJ2-7; 13 bases fit TRBD2. This CDR3 is 17 amino acids long. The ends lost 4 bases at V and 6 bases at J; junction bases unmatched: 12. Germline V lookup: CDR1 MNHNS, CDR2 SASEGT. CDR3 nucleotides: TGTGCCAGCAGTGGATCGGGACTAGCGGGACATCGGGGCGAGCAGTACTTC. Amino acids: CASSGSGLAGHRGEQYF.

V gene TRBV29-1 combines with J gene TRBJ1-3, with no clear D. Germline CDR1 and CDR2: SQVTM and ANQGSEA. This CDR3 has 13 residues. Trimming pared 6 bases from V and 3 bases from J, leaving 12 bases between. The CDR3 DNA follows: TGCAGCGTGGCCTCTAACAGTGGAAACACCATATATTTT. It is translated as CSVASNSGNTIYF. The variable domain in full, with the rest retrieved from reference TRBV29-1 and TRBJ1-3, is SAVISQKPSRDICQRGTSLTIQCQVDSQVTMMFWYRQQPGQSLTLIATANQGSEATYESGFVIDKFPISRPNLTFSTLTVSNMSPEDSSIYLCSVASNSGNTIYFGEGSWLTVV.

CDR3 sequence: CASSRRIPQSGVNNEQFF. The CDR3 region has the DNA TGTGCCAGCAGCCGACGCATCCCTCAATCGGGGGTGAACAATGAGCAGTTCTTC. J is TRBJ2-1 and V is TRBV7-2, with D maybe TRBD2 (6 bases). The CDR3 extends over 18 amino acids. Trimming pared 5 bases from V and 5 bases from J, leaving 25 bases between. Germline CDR1 and CDR2: SGHTA and FQGNSA.

The genes are TRBV6-5 and TRBJ1-1; D is perhaps TRBD1 (6 bases). CDR1 and CDR2 from the germline V gene are MNHEY and SVGAGI. The V end was cut by 4 bases, the J end by 4 bases, with 13 bases between. This CDR3 contains 14 residues. The CDR3 is CASSWTQGVTEAFF. As DNA, the CDR3 is TGTGCCAGCAGTTGGACACAGGGCGTCACTGAAGCTTTCTTT.

The rearrangement joins TRBV5-1 to TRBJ2-3; 10 bases agree with TRBD1. The CDR3 loop spans 16 amino acids. V lost 4 bases and J lost 3; bases outside the gene matches: 8. Germline CDR1 is SGHRS and CDR2 is YFSETQ. The CDR3 region is CASSPGQGTDTDTQYF. CDR3 bases: TGCGCCAGCAGCCCGGGACAGGGGACAGATACAGATACGCAGTATTTT.

The chain couples TRBV18 to TRBJ1-2, with a weak D call TRBD1 (6 bases). The germline CDR1 and CDR2 sequences are KGHSH and LQKENI. Trimming removed 3 bases at V and 5 bases at J, with 13 bases between. CDR3 length equals 14 residues. This CDR3 is CASSPNPTGYGYTF. Written as DNA, the CDR3 is TGTGCCAGCTCACCGAATCCGACAGGATATGGCTACACCTTC.

The chain combines TRBV10-3 with TRBJ2-5; D is unclear. Deletions cut 6 bases from V and 4 bases from J, with 6 bases between. The germline V gene has CDR1 ENHRY and CDR2 SYGVKD. The CDR3 length is 11 residues. CDR3 coding DNA: TGTGCCATCAGATCGGGAGAGACCCAGTACTTC. Its translation is CAIRSGETQYF.

V and J are TRBV14 and TRBJ1-5, with D uncertain. V was shortened by 8 bases and J by 4 bases, with 21 bases between the two germline ends. The germline CDR1 and CDR2 sequences are SGHDN and FVKESK. CDR3 length equals 16 residues. In nucleotides, the CDR3 is TGTGCCAGCCCGGAATCCCGGGGAGTACGGAATCAGCCCCAGCATTTT. Translated: CASPESRGVRNQPQHF.

The J gene is TRBJ1-5, the V gene TRBV2, with D uncertain. Germline lookup yields CDR1 SNHLY and CDR2 FYNNEI. The CDR3 runs 15 residues. The V and J ends lost 5 bases and 7 bases respectively, with 18 bases between them. The CDR3 bases are TGTGCCAGCAGTCTAGGAGGTCCGGTTGGACAGCCCCAGCATTTT. Translation: CASSLGGPVGQPQHF.

This chain links TRBV5-8 with TRBJ1-1; the D gene is possibly TRBD1 (5 bases). The length of the CDR3 is 14 residues. Germline V gene sequence: CDR1 SGHTS, CDR2 YDEGEE. Trimming pared 2 bases from V and 4 bases from J, leaving 12 bases between. The CDR3 bases are TGTGCCAGCAGCTTCCCAGGGATGGGCACTGAAGCTTTCTTT. It yields the protein CASSFPGMGTEAFF.

The chain carries TRBV7-9 and TRBJ2-7; TRBD1 might be the D (5 bases). V shed 0 bases and J shed 0 bases, with 15 bases lying between them. The CDR3 is made up of 17 amino acids. CDR1 is SEHNR, CDR2 FQNEAQ, per germline (reference sequence). The CDR3 sequence is CASSLALSGSSSYEQYF. Written as DNA, the CDR3 is TGTGCCAGCAGCTTAGCGTTGTCAGGGTCAAGCTCCTACGAGCAGTACTTC.

The chain employs TRBV7-2 and TRBJ2-7; 8 positions agree with TRBD2. In germline, CDR1 is SGHTA, CDR2 FQGNSA. J was trimmed by 2 bases and V by 5 bases; bases with no gene match: 11. The CDR3 length is 16 residues. CDR3 sequence (DNA): TGTGCCAGCAGCCAATTAGCTACAGCGGGGGCCTACGAGCAGTACTTC. Translated, it gives CASSQLATAGAYEQYF.